This TCR beta chain was captured in a study of T-cell reconstitution after alpha-beta-depleted transplantation in children. Overall study findings and caveats: About two months after transplant, alpha-beta T cells reportedly came from several hundred expanded graft clones. Elevated TCRbeta diversity at day 60 was traced, in some patients, to surviving recipient T cells and thymic progenitors. It was newly produced T cells that mostly accounted for T-cell counts and diversity one year after transplant.

As for this clonotype: The antigen remains undetermined.

The TCRbeta library was prepared with unique molecular identifiers. TCRdb processed the PCR reads anew with MiXCR; each CDR3 protein has one entry. The table includes just over 950,000 distinct CDR3 sequences, roughly 31% detected once. The starting material was PBMCs, mostly from graft donor cells, obtained 360 days after TCRalphabeta/CD19-depleted stem cell transplant. The origin of this receptor is a boy under two years old who had a stem cell transplant for SCID, so the T cells may come from the graft donor.

The chain's CDR3 is CASTGQMNTEAFF. CDR3 sequence (DNA): TGTGCCAGCACGGGACAGATGAACACTGAAGCTTTCTTT. This chain links TRBV19 with TRBJ1-1, with 7 bases aligning to TRBD1. This CDR3 has 13 amino acids. V lost 9 bases to trimming and J lost 0 bases; unmatched junction nucleotides: 4. Germline V CDR1 and CDR2: LNHDA, SQIVND (reference sequence).